This T cell receptor (beta chain) was recorded in a study of CD4 and CD8 cells across lung adenocarcinoma regions. TCRdb independently ran MiXCR on the PCR reads; one entry per CDR3 protein. The sample shows around 23,000 distinct CDR3 sequences, 53% of them seen only once. Trimming took off 4 bases at V and 6 bases at J, with 9 bases between the two ends. The CDR3 runs to 12 residues. Donors had localized lung adenocarcinoma, a non-small cell lung cancer. The chain employs TRBV12-3 or TRBV12-4 and TRBJ1-1; tentatively, D is TRBD1 (6 bases). The origin of this receptor is a male donor with lung adenocarcinoma. The CD4 and CD8 labels of this study may be unreliable. The material sequenced was CD8+ T cells from the center of a lung tumor. The CDR3 region has the DNA TGTGCCAGCAGTTGGGACACGCCTGAAGCTTTCTTT. The encoded protein is CASSWDTPEAFF.